Below are 15 T cell receptor beta chains sequenced from a single sample in a study of blood T cell repertoires in COVID-19. Here immunoSEQ multiplex PCR was the method, and the copy in TCRdb shows in-frame clones only, minus some. Seen here are some 130,000 clones, under 90% observed once, and the top ten hold around 45%. Sequencing used peripheral blood. The receptors stem from a human donor in a cohort sampled during active COVID-19.

This clone was detected a few times. The chain is built from TRBV4-1 and TRBJ1-2; perhaps TRBD1 as D (6 bases). Germline V gene sequence: CDR1 MGHRA, CDR2 YSYEKL. Trimming took off 0 bases at V and 4 bases at J, with 18 bases between the two ends. The CDR3 has 17 amino acids. The CDR3 DNA follows: TGCGCCAGCAGCCAAGATGAATCCCGGCAGGGGCGCTATGGCTACACCTTC. Protein: CASSQDESRQGRYGYTF.

J is TRBJ2-3 and V is TRBV13; 13 bases are a match to TRBD2. The germline CDR1 and CDR2 sequences are PRHDT and FYEKMQ (reference sequence). J gave up 1 base and V 5 bases, and 9 bases lay outside the gene matches. This CDR3 is 18 amino acids long. CDR3 nucleotide sequence: TGTGCCAGCAGCCCAGGGACTAGCGGGAAACCTGGCACAGATACGCAGTATTTT. This codes for CASSPGTSGKPGTDTQYF.

The rearrangement uses TRBV2 and TRBJ2-3; 9 bases align to TRBD2. Trimming at V came to 4 bases and at J to 3 bases, leaving 5 bases not matched to a gene. CDR1 SNHLY and CDR2 FYNNEI come from the germline V gene. The CDR3 contains 15 residues. In nucleotides, the CDR3 is TGTGCCAGCAGTGGGGCTAGCGGGATAACAGATACGCAGTATTTT. Translating it yields CASSGASGITDTQYF.

V usage is TRBV12-5 and J usage is TRBJ1-1, with TRBD1 as a possible D gene (6 bases). Germline V gene sequence: CDR1 LGHNT, CDR2 FRNRAP. The CDR3 is 16 residues long. Trimming shortened V by 2 bases and J by 0 bases, and 13 bases separated the two germline ends. CDR3 region: CASGLTPGQMNTEAFF. DNA of the CDR3: TGTGCTAGTGGTTTGACACCGGGACAAATGAACACTGAAGCTTTCTTT.

The sample holds one count of this clone. V usage is TRBV10-3 and J usage is TRBJ1-1; 8 nucleotides agree with TRBD1. The ends lost 8 bases at V and 3 bases at J; junction bases unmatched: 8. Germline loops: CDR1 ENHRY, CDR2 SYGVKD. The CDR3 has 14 residues. In DNA form, the CDR3 reads TGTGCCATCTCCGGGCAGGGGGCCGACACTGAAGCTTTCTTT. It is translated as CAISGQGADTEAFF.

This chain joins TRBV10-3 and TRBJ1-5, with D tentatively TRBD1 (5 bases). CDR1 is ENHRY, CDR2 SYGVKD, per germline. The CDR3 consists of 14 residues. V gave up 8 bases and J gave up 1 base, with 12 bases separating them. The CDR3 DNA reads TGTGCCATCGGCAGGGCAGGGAGCAATCAGCCCCAGCATTTT. It yields the protein CAIGRAGSNQPQHF.

The chain links TRBV5-1 to TRBJ2-7, with 7 positions matching TRBD2. From germline, CDR1 is SGHRS and CDR2 YFSETQ. After removal of 4 bases from V and 2 bases from J, the junction contained 12 bases not matched to a gene. This CDR3 region has 16 residues. The CDR3: CASSPRGSGSTYEQYV. The CDR3 DNA is TGCGCCAGCAGCCCCCGTGGTAGCGGGTCAACCTACGAGCAGTACGTC.

The table lists this clone with a few counts. The gene calls are TRBV7-3 and TRBJ2-2; TRBD1 aligns across 10 bases. Germline CDR1 reads SGHTA; CDR2 reads FQGTGA. This CDR3 is built from 15 residues. Trimming removed 5 bases from V and 6 bases from J; junction bases left unmatched: 6. In DNA form, the CDR3 reads TGTGCCAGCAGCCCCCGACAGGGGGCCTCCGGGGAGCTGTTTTTT. Its translation is CASSPRQGASGELFF.

V gene TRBV30 combines with J gene TRBJ1-5; no clear D. Trimming took off 7 bases at V and 6 bases at J, with 13 bases between the two ends. The CDR3 contains 12 residues. Germline V gene lookup returns CDR1 GTSNPN and CDR2 SVGIG (reference sequence). The CDR3 DNA reads as TGTGCCTCGTCAGAGGATTGTCAGCCCCAGCATTTT. It specifies CASSEDCQPQHF.

The J gene is TRBJ1-1, the V gene TRBV27; 7 bases fit TRBD1. This CDR3 contains 14 residues. In germline, CDR1 is MNHEY, CDR2 SMNVEV (reference sequence). Germline trimming cut 5 bases from V and 11 bases from J; bases unmatched to any gene: 14. CDR3 bases: TGTGCCAGCAGTCCATTGACAGGGAATATGCGGGCTTTCTTT. Residues: CASSPLTGNMRAFF.

The chain is built from TRBV24-1 and TRBJ1-2, with 7 bases lining up with TRBD1. The junction had 1 base not matched to a gene; V was cut back by 1 base and J by 6 bases. The CDR3 is 13 residues long. Germline CDR1 is KGHDR and CDR2 is SFDVKD. The CDR3 DNA sequence: TGTGCCACCAGTGATTTCACAGGGGATGGCTACACCTTC. This translates into CATSDFTGDGYTF.

V and J are TRBV19 and TRBJ2-5, with 7 nucleotides matching TRBD2. The J segment lost 1 base and the V segment lost 5 bases, leaving 4 bases of the junction unmatched. CDR1 is LNHDA and CDR2 is SQIVND in the germline V gene (reference sequence). The CDR3 has 14 amino acids. The CDR3 nucleotides are TGTGCCAGTAGTCCGGGGGGATCCCAAGAGACCCAGTACTTC. It codes for CASSPGGSQETQYF.

This clone has just a few counts. The chain links TRBV5-6 to TRBJ1-3; D perhaps matches TRBD1 (5 bases). The germline V and J ends were trimmed by 4 bases and 3 bases, with 11 bases remaining between them. The germline CDR1 and CDR2 sequences are SGHDT and YYEEEE. There are 14 residues in the CDR3. In DNA form, the CDR3 reads TGTGCCAGCAGCCCTGGGGGGGATGGAAACACCATATATTTT. It yields the protein CASSPGGDGNTIYF. The full variable domain, completed using reference TRBV5-6 and TRBJ1-3, is DAGVTQSPTHLIKTRGQQVTLRCSPKSGHDTVSWYQQALGQGPQFIFQYYEEEERQRGNFPDRFSGHQFPNYSSELNVNALLLGDSALYLCASSPGGDGNTIYFGEGSWLTVV.

This chain links TRBV2 with TRBJ1-1, with 9 positions matching TRBD1. The CDR3 is 15 amino acids. In germline, CDR1 is SNHLY, CDR2 FYNNEI. After removal of 5 bases from V and 1 base from J, the junction contained 5 bases not matched to a gene. CDR3 DNA: TGTGCCAGCAGTAAACAGGGGGCCGGGAACACTGAAGCTTTCTTT. It specifies CASSKQGAGNTEAFF.

This clone was observed at least ten times. The chain carries TRBV12-3 or TRBV12-4 and TRBJ1-1, with D possibly TRBD1 on 5 matching bases. V was trimmed by 8 bases and J by 8 bases, leaving 15 bases between them. CDR3 length equals 12 residues. For the CDR3, the DNA is TGTGCCAGCGCCGGAATAAGGGGAGAAGCTTTCTTT. Translating it yields CASAGIRGEAFF.